This T cell receptor beta chain appears in the sequencing data of a study of identical twins. Findings of the study overall: Models underestimated TCR alpha sharing (out-of-frame) in monozygotic twins. Zero-insertion analyses could be partly confounded by invariant MAIT and iNKT cells.

TCRdb redid the calling of the 5' RACE reads with MiXCR, one entry per CDR3 protein. The repertoire holds around 240,000 distinct CDR3 sequences, with approximately 7% as singletons. This clonotype occurred a few times. Its antigen is not known. V shed 7 bases, J shed 5 bases, and the junction held 3 bases outside the gene matches. Germline CDR1 SGHVS, CDR2 FQNEAQ. The CDR3 loop spans 14 amino acids. The same sample was also studied in work on yellow fever vaccine responses in identical twins.

The chain carries TRBV7-8 and TRBJ2-3; 13 bases line up with TRBD2. Sequencing input: memory (CD45RO+) T cells sorted from blood. This TCR was recovered from a woman between 18 and 29 years old in good health. The CDR3 is CASTRLAGGDTQYF. The CDR3, as DNA: TGTGCCAGCACCCGACTAGCGGGGGGAGATACGCAGTATTTT.